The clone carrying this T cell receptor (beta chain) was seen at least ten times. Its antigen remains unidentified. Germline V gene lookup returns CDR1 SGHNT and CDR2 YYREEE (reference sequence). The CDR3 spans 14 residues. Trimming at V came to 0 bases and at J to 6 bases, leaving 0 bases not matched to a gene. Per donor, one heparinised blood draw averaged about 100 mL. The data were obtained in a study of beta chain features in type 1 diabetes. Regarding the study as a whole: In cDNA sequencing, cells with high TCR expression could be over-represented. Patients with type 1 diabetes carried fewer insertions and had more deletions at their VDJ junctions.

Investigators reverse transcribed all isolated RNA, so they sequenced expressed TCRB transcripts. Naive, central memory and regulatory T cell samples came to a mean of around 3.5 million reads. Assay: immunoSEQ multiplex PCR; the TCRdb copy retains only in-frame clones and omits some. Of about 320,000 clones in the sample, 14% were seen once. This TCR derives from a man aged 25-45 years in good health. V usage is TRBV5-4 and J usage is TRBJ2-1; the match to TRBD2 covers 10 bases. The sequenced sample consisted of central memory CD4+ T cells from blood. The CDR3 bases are TGTGCCAGCAGCTTGGGACTAGCGGGCAATGAGCAGTTCTTC. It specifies CASSLGLAGNEQFF.